This T cell receptor beta chain was captured in a study of blood T cell repertoires in COVID-19 (dated by TCRdb to 2018 to 2021). About the full investigation: Samples covering the acute and convalescent phases of COVID-19 were provided by collaborators in the United States, Italy and Spain. The material from the prospective study consisted of cDNA or gDNA derived from T cells, B-cell-depleted T cells, or PBMCs. A de-identified subject ID, COVID-19 status, age in years and sex were almost always included in the sample metadata. A freely available public database, intended as a resource for researchers studying the immune response to SARS-CoV-2, is where the repertoires were released. The samples were drawn from the first 160 participants of the ongoing ImmuneRACE study and from more than 1,000 subjects provided by 6 global collaborators. Subjects who had been exposed to COVID-19, were actively infected with it, or had recovered from it provided the deeply sampled blood TCRbeta repertoires that made up the dataset. Where available, HLA class I and class II types were taken from metadata supplied by the sample provider and were not determined by assay-based typing. What the work shows at the level of the full study, not this receptor alone: Clinical and demographic metadata were provided uncurated, with the amount varying by source and participant.

The immunoSEQ Assay, a bias-controlled multiplex PCR, was used to amplify TCRbeta CDR3 regions from genomic DNA. Per the source publication's procedure: Nucleated cell counts per sample were estimated from amplification of reference gene primers within the assay. To quantify the absolute abundance of each unique TCRbeta CDR3 rearrangement, sequence reads were collapsed and filtered. For each sample, productive Simpson clonality was calculated as the square root of Simpson's diversity index across productive rearrangements. TCRdb limited this immuneACCESS table to in-frame rearrangements with V and J called. A share of clones is missing; checked studies link under half to unresolved V genes, and the rest is unexplained. V and J calls plus clone size are reproduced from that table; the DNA served to infer D and trimming. The sample table shows 60,000 to 80,000 clones, and roughly nine tenths are seen once. Jointly, the top ten make up about 20% of the sample.

One collaborating source in Seattle enrolled patients while the patients were actively infected and followed the patients over time throughout the course of disease. Collaborating institutions collected whole blood in K2EDTA tubes following their own protocols. For TCRbeta analysis, collaborators shipped samples as frozen whole blood, isolated PBMCs, or DNA extracted from either of those sample types. From the cysteine up to the phenylalanine, the CDR3 has a length of 18 residues. The only DNA kept is the CDR3, 54 bases in frame from the first base. Per the germline V gene (reference sequence), SGHKS is the CDR1 and YYEKEE is the CDR2. V is trimmed back by 3 bases and J by 4 bases, and the junction contains 15 bases that no gene match accounts for. Notes on this clone: The clone's antigen remains unknown. Base qualities are not at hand, and no much larger clone is one base apart.

Sequenced material: peripheral blood. The chain is assembled from TRBV5-5 and TRBJ1-4, with TRBD1 identical over 7 junction bases. The TCR originated in a woman aged 55-69 years with COVID-19, enrolled during active disease. For the CDR3, the sequence is CASSSVPPTGSDNEKLFF. The nucleotide sequence reads TGTGCCAGCAGCTCCGTACCCCCGACAGGGAGTGATAATGAAAAACTGTTTTTT.